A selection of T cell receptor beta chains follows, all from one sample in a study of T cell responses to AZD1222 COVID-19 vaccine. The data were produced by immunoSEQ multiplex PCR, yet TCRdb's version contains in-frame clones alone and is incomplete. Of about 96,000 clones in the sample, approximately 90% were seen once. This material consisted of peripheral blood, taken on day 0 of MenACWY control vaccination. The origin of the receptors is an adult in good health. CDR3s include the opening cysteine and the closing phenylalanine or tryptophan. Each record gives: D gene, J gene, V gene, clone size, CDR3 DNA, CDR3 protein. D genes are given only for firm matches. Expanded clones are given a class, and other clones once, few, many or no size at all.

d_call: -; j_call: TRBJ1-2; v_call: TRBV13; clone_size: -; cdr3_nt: TGTGCCAGCAGCTTAGGCCGGTTGGGCAGGGAGAACTATGGCTACACCTTC; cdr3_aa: CASSLGRLGRENYGYTF
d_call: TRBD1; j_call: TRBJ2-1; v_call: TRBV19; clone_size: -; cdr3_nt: TGTGCCAGTAGTGATCAGGGGGCGCGTGAGCAGTTCTTC; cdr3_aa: CASSDQGAREQFF
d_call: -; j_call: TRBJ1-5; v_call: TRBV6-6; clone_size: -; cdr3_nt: TGTGCCAGCAGTTTTGGGGGGCAGGGTCAGCCCCAGCATTTT; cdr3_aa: CASSFGGQGQPQHF
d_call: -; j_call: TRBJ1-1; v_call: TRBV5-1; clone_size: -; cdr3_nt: TGCGCCAGCAGCAAGGACTGGGGGAGCACTGAAGCTTTCTTT; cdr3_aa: CASSKDWGSTEAFF
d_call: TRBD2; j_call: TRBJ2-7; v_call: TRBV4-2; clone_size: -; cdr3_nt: TGTGCCAGCAGCCAAGAACTGACTAGCGGGGGTGATCCCTACGAGCAGTACTTC; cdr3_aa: CASSQELTSGGDPYEQYF
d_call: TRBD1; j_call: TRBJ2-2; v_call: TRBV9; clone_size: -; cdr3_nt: TGTGCCAGCAGCGTAGCGGGACAGGGGTACACCGGGGAGCTGTTTTTT; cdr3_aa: CASSVAGQGYTGELFF
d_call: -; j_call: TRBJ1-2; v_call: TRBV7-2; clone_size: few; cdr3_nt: TGTGCCAGCAGCTTAGCCTCCGACAGCTATGGCTACACCTTC; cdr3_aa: CASSLASDSYGYTF
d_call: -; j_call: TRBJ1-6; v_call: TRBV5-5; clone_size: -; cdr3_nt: TGTGCCAGCAGCGATACCTCGGGGAATTCACCCCTCCACTTT; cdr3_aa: CASSDTSGNSPLHF
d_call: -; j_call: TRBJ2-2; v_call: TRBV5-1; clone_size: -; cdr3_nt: TGCGCCTCGACCCGGACCGCGCTGCCCGGGGAGCTGTTTTTT; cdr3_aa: CASTRTALPGELFF
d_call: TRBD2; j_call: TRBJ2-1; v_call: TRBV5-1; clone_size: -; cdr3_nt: TGCGCCAGCACCGTCCTCCCGGGACTAGGAGGCGATGAGCAGTTCTTC; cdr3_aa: CASTVLPGLGGDEQFF
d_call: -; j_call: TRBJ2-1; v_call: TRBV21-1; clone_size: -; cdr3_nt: TGTGCCAGCAGCAAGGAAGGACCGAGCTCCTACAATGAGCAGTTCTTC; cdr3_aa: CASSKEGPSSYNEQFF
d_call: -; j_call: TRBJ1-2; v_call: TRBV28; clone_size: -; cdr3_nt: TGTGCCAGCAGTGGCTTCCAGGGAAAAAGGGCGGGCTACACCTTC; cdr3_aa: CASSGFQGKRAGYTF
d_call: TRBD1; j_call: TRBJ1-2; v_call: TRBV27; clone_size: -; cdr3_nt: TGTGCCAGCAGTTCGGGGACAGGGGACATCTATGGCTACACCTTC; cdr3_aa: CASSSGTGDIYGYTF
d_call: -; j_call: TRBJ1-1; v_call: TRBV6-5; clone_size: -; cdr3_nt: TGTGCCAGCAGCACAGGGCCTGAAGCTTTCTTT; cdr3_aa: CASSTGPEAFF
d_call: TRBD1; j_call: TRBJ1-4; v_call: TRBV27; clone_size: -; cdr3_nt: TGTGCCAGCAGTTTATTGGGACAGGGCGAAAAACTGTTTTTT; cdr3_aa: CASSLLGQGEKLFF
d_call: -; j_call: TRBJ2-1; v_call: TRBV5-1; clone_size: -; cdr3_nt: TGCGCCAGCAGCTTGGACACCGGGACACCCTACAATGAGCAGTTCTTC; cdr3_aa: CASSLDTGTPYNEQFF
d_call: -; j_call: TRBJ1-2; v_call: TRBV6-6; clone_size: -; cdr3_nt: TGTGCCAGCAGTCTTACAGGGAACTATGGCTACACCTTC; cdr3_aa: CASSLTGNYGYTF
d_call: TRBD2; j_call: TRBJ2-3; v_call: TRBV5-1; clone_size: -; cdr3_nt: TGCGCCAGCAGCTTACTAGCGGGAGGGTCCTCACGTTTTGCAGATACGCAGTATTTT; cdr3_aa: CASSLLAGGSSRFADTQYF
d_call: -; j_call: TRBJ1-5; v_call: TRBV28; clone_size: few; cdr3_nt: TGTGCCAGCAGTTTCTCTTCGGGGGCTCATCAGCCCCAGCATTTT; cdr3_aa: CASSFSSGAHQPQHF